Below, one T cell receptor (beta chain) is given with its context. These data are taken from a study of T cell changes during pregnancy in multiple sclerosis. In germline, CDR1 is MGHDK, CDR2 SYGVNS. V dropped 3 bases and J dropped 5 bases, with 11 bases sitting between them. The CDR3 is made up of 15 amino acids. Sequencing was performed with immunoSEQ multiplex PCR; in TCRdb, only in-frame clones are kept and a portion is missing. In the table there are approximately 21,000 clones, roughly nine tenths of which are singletons. The genes are TRBV25-1 and TRBJ1-6; no definite D call. This clonotype was obtained from a female donor in good health, enrolled as a control in a pregnancy study. The specimen comprised CD8+ T cells from peripheral blood mononuclear cells, sampled after pregnancy. In nucleotides, the CDR3 is TGTGCCAGCAGTGACGACCTGAGGAATAATTCACCCCTCCACTTT. Translated, it gives CASSDDLRNNSPLHF. The variable domain in full, completed from reference TRBV25-1 and TRBJ1-6, reads EADIYQTPRYLVIGTGKKITLECSQTMGHDKMYWYQQDPGMELHLIHYSYGVNSTEKGDLSSESTVSRIRTEHFPLTLESARPSHTSQYLCASSDDLRNNSPLHFGNGTRLTVT.